Presented here are 20 T cell receptor beta chains from one specimen sequenced in a study of regulatory T cells in long-lasting Graves disease. Indicated time point: persistent/refractory GD, antithyroid drugs over 5 years with positive TRAb. The TCR library was made from RNA that had been extracted from PBMCs in TRIzol. Researchers made TCR beta libraries by using iRepertoire HTBI primers and running Arm-PCR on CDR3 regions. TCRdb recomputed calls from the multiplex PCR reads with MiXCR, one row per CDR3 protein. The data show around 510,000 distinct CDR3 sequences, with around 20% seen just once and 6.5% to 8% held by the top ten. Sequencing was performed on peripheral blood mononuclear cells (PBMCs), taken when the disease was refractory, from a patient treated with antithyroid drugs. These TCRs come from a female donor with Graves disease.

In the case of this clonotype: A far larger clone is one nucleotide away, so this likely arose from a read error. The gene calls are TRBV7-2 and TRBJ1-6; D not resolved. CDR1 is SGHTA, CDR2 FQGNSA, per germline. CDR3 size: 12 residues. V lost 5 bases and J 2 bases, leaving 1 base between the germline ends. CDR3 in amino acids: CASSPYNSPLHF. In DNA form, the CDR3 reads TGTGCCAGCAGCCCCTATAATTCACCCCTCCACTTT. The full variable domain, rest sourced from reference TRBV7-2 and TRBJ1-6, is GAGVSQSPSNKVTEKGKDVELRCDPISGHTALYWYRQSLGQGLEFLIYFQGNSAPDKSGLPSDRFSAERTGGSVSTLTIQRTQQEDSAVYLCASSPYNSPLHFGNGTRLTVT.

The rearrangement joins TRBV6-2 or TRBV6-3 to TRBJ2-1; D is uncertain. CDR1 and CDR2 (germline): MNHEY, SVGEGT. The CDR3 runs to 13 residues. V was clipped by 1 base and J by 7 bases, with 8 bases between them. The CDR3 region is CASSYYDWNEQFF. CDR3 DNA: TGTGCCAGCAGTTACTATGACTGGAATGAGCAGTTCTTC.

This clonotype was seen only a few times. The rearrangement uses TRBV27 and TRBJ2-5; the D gene is possibly TRBD2 (6 bases). This CDR3 has 14 residues. V was cut by 5 bases and J by 4 bases, with 14 bases left in between. CDR1 and CDR2 (germline): MNHEY, SMNVEV (reference sequence). The CDR3 region is CASSISRRGETQYF. CDR3 nucleotide sequence: TGTGCCAGCAGTATCAGCCGGAGGGGAGAGACCCAGTACTTC.

Regarding this clonotype: It is likely a read error: a sequence one base away is far more abundant. V gene TRBV7-9 combines with J gene TRBJ2-7; TRBD1 matches at 10 bases. The V and J ends lost 5 bases and 2 bases, in that order; junction bases with no gene match: 3. Germline-derived CDR1 and CDR2 are SEHNR and FQNEAQ (reference sequence). This CDR3 comprises 14 residues. CDR3 bases: TGTGCCAGCAGCCGCGGGACAGGGGCCTACGAGCAGTACTTC. Amino acids: CASSRGTGAYEQYF.

This clonotype was picked up many times. V is TRBV2 and J is TRBJ1-5, with a possible D match to TRBD1 (5 bases). The germline V and J ends were trimmed by 2 bases and 5 bases, with 16 bases remaining between them. This CDR3 comprises 16 residues. Germline V lookup: CDR1 SNHLY, CDR2 FYNNEI. The CDR3 DNA reads as TGTGCCAGCAGTGAAACGGTGCTTGGGGCGCATCAGCCCCAGCATTTT. Residues: CASSETVLGAHQPQHF.

In its sample, this clonotype was seen a few times. The chain links TRBV20-1 to TRBJ1-1; D gene unclear. Germline-derived CDR1 and CDR2 are DFQATT and SNEGSKA (reference sequence). With 3 bases removed from V and 0 bases from J, the gap between germline ends came to 8 bases. This CDR3 is 13 amino acids long. The CDR3 spells CSASRAMNTEAFF. DNA of the CDR3: TGCAGTGCTAGTAGGGCCATGAACACTGAAGCTTTCTTT.

V and J are TRBV5-6 and TRBJ1-5, with TRBD1 as a possible D gene (5 bases). V lost 1 base, J lost 9 bases, and 11 bases lay in between. Germline V lookup: CDR1 SGHDT, CDR2 YYEEEE. CDR3 length: 13 residues. CDR3 nucleotide sequence: TGTGCCAGCAGCTTGAGTGGGGACGCGCCCCAGCATTTT. It is translated as CASSLSGDAPQHF.

V and J are TRBV7-8 and TRBJ2-7; 7 bases are shared with TRBD2. This CDR3 is built from 19 residues. The V gene's germline CDR1 is SGHVS and CDR2 FQNEAQ. The junction had 17 bases not matched to a gene; V was cut back by 3 bases and J by 0 bases. DNA for the CDR3: TGTGCCAGCAGCTTGGATTATCAGGAGCTAGCGGTACACTCCTACGAGCAGTACTTC. Its translation is CASSLDYQELAVHSYEQYF.

V gene TRBV14 combines with J gene TRBJ2-2; 7 bases are a match to TRBD1. Germline values: CDR1 SGHDN, CDR2 FVKESK. This CDR3 comprises 16 residues. With V trimmed by 1 base and J by 1 base, 3 bases remained unmatched. CDR3 sequence reads: CASSQVRTGNTGELFF. DNA for the CDR3: TGTGCCAGCAGCCAAGTTAGGACAGGGAACACCGGGGAGCTGTTTTTT.

This clonotype came up many times. In DNA, the CDR3 is TGTGCCAGCAGCCTGGGACTCTCGGGGGTAAAAAACATTCAGTACTTC. It is translated as CASSLGLSGVKNIQYF. The chain recombines TRBV7-2 with TRBJ2-4; the D gene is possibly TRBD2 (6 bases). This CDR3 spans 16 amino acids. CDR1 is SGHTA, CDR2 FQGNSA, per germline. With 5 bases removed from V and 4 bases from J, the gap between germline ends came to 18 bases. Complete variable domain (other parts from reference TRBV7-2 and TRBJ2-4): GAGVSQSPSNKVTEKGKDVELRCDPISGHTALYWYRQSLGQGLEFLIYFQGNSAPDKSGLPSDRFSAERTGGSVSTLTIQRTQQEDSAVYLCASSLGLSGVKNIQYFGAGTRLSVL.

This clonotype turned up a few times. An end of the junction differs from the germline gene, which may be a read error. The J gene is TRBJ2-7, the V gene TRBV4-1; D gene unclear. The CDR3 runs to 14 residues. CDR1 is MGHRA and CDR2 is YSYEKL in the germline V gene. The CDR3 nucleotides are TGTGCCAGCAGCCAAGTCGTGCCTTCTTACGAGCAGTACTTC. It codes for CASSQVVPSYEQYF.

This clonotype was detected many times. The V gene is TRBV28, the J gene TRBJ2-5; D could derive from TRBD1 or TRBD2 (5 bases each). From germline, CDR1 is MDHEN and CDR2 SYDVKM. The CDR3 has 15 residues. V was shortened by 1 base and J by 5 bases, with 14 bases between the two germline ends. As DNA, the CDR3 is TGTGCCAGCAGTTTATTAGGGCAGGGACGCGAGACCCAGTACTTC. It encodes CASSLLGQGRETQYF.

This clonotype was counted ten times or more. CDR3 sequence: CASRRTGVYGYTF. DNA of the CDR3: TGTGCCAGCAGGAGGACAGGGGTCTATGGCTACACCTTC. The chain recombines TRBV6-1 with TRBJ1-2; 9 positions match TRBD1. V shed 6 bases, J shed 4 bases, and the junction held 3 bases outside the gene matches. CDR1 and CDR2 (germline): MNHNS, SASEGT. This CDR3 region has 13 residues.

V and J are TRBV14 and TRBJ2-5; D is unresolved. CDR1 is SGHDN and CDR2 is FVKESK in the germline V gene. The CDR3 totals 13 residues. V was cut by 6 bases and J by 5 bases, with 13 bases left in between. CDR3 DNA: TGTGCCAGCAGACAGCGCAATTTGGAGACCCAGTACTTC. As protein: CASRQRNLETQYF. Full variable domain (outside the CDR3, taken from reference TRBV14 and TRBJ2-5): EAGVTQFPSHSVIEKGQTVTLRCDPISGHDNLYWYRRVMGKEIKFLLHFVKESKQDESGMPNNRFLAERTGGTYSTLKVQPAELEDSGVYFCASRQRNLETQYFGPGTRLLVL.

This clonotype was counted many times. The CDR3 sequence is CASSGAEAFF. CDR3 in DNA: TGCGCCAGCAGCGGAGCTGAAGCTTTCTTT. The chain recombines TRBV5-1 with TRBJ1-1; the D is unclear. Germline V gives CDR1 SGHRS, CDR2 YFSETQ. This CDR3 is built from 10 residues. V was trimmed by 4 bases and J by 6 bases, leaving 4 bases between them.

The rearrangement joins TRBV12-3 or TRBV12-4 to TRBJ1-3; D is uncertain. V lost 6 bases and J lost 0, with 15 bases in between. CDR3 length equals 16 residues. CDR3 loop: CASSMAGLTSGNTIYF. The CDR3 nucleotides read TGTGCCAGCAGCATGGCGGGCCTCACCTCTGGAAACACCATATATTTT.

This clonotype has more than one count but fewer than ten. V and J are TRBV12-3 or TRBV12-4 and TRBJ1-1; TRBD1 matches at 7 bases. The CDR3 runs to 13 residues. The trim removed 8 bases at V and 6 bases at J, leaving 9 bases unmatched. The chain's CDR3 is CASGETGRAEAFF. As DNA, the CDR3 is TGTGCCAGCGGCGAGACAGGGCGCGCTGAAGCTTTCTTT.

In its sample, this clonotype was seen a few times. This chain uses TRBV13 with TRBJ1-1; 11 nucleotides line up with TRBD1. This CDR3 contains 16 residues. V shed 0 bases, J shed 2 bases, and the junction held 2 bases outside the gene matches. Germline V gene data show CDR1 as PRHDT and CDR2 as FYEKMQ (reference sequence). DNA of the CDR3: TGTGCCAGCAGCTTAGGGGGGACAGGGGGAAACACTGAAGCTTTCTTT. Translation: CASSLGGTGGNTEAFF.

V is TRBV7-9 and J is TRBJ2-5; TRBD2 aligns across 7 bases. The CDR3 is made up of 16 amino acids. From germline, CDR1 is SEHNR and CDR2 FQNEAQ (reference sequence). J was trimmed by 2 bases and V by 4 bases; bases with no gene match: 10. The CDR3 DNA is TGTGCCAGCAGCTCCGCAGCGGGGAGGGAACAAGAGACCCAGTACTTC. Protein: CASSSAAGREQETQYF.

The chain uses TRBV29-1 and TRBJ2-5, with D possibly called TRBD1 or TRBD2 (5 bases each). V was trimmed by 6 bases and J by 0 bases, leaving 11 bases between them. Germline V gene lookup returns CDR1 SQVTM and CDR2 ANQGSEA. This CDR3 is 13 amino acids long. The DNA of the CDR3 is TGCAGCGTGGGACCACAGAACCAAGAGACCCAGTACTTC. This encodes CSVGPQNQETQYF.